This T cell receptor beta chain emerged from a study of post-analysis software for immune sequencing data. General study results and limits: TRBV5-6, TRBV5-1 and TRBV20-1 were among five TRBV segments more frequent in patients than controls. Same-batch samples co-clustered strongly by F measure.

Unique molecular identifiers were built into the TCR beta cDNA libraries. Between about 1 and 11 million T cells gave rise to 500,000 to 600,000 cDNA molecules. TCRdb re-derived calls from the PCR reads in MiXCR, one entry per CDR3 protein. The profile shows a few hundred thousand distinct CDR3 sequences, 34% of them singletons. In the case of this clonotype: Its specificity is not known.

After removal of 1 base from V and 8 bases from J, the junction contained 11 bases not matched to a gene. This CDR3 spans 16 amino acids. This sequence originates from a girl aged 2 to 17 with multiple sclerosis. The specimen sequenced was blood. The rearrangement joins TRBV12-3 or TRBV12-4 to TRBJ2-3; 8 bases fit TRBD1. CDR3 sequence reads: CASSLGTGSIGGTQYF. CDR3 nucleotide sequence: TGTGCCAGCAGTTTAGGGACAGGGTCTATCGGCGGTACGCAGTATTTT.